This is a list of T cell receptor beta chains from one sample in a study of T cells expressing NK-cell markers. For each CDR3 protein, TCRdb gives one entry from its re-call of the 5' RACE reads, without DNA. The listing contains some 500,000 distinct CDR3 sequences. Sequenced material: blood T cells: a sorted CD56 or NKG2C T cell subset, CD4+ or CD8+ T cells, or bulk PBMC T cells (not recorded which). The source is a woman aged 45-65 years in good health. Both conserved end residues are part of each CDR3.

>14|TRBV5-1|TRBJ2-3
CASTLNLDTDTQYF
>15|TRBV28|TRBJ1-3
CASSFIDRVGNTIYF
>16|TRBV18|TRBJ2-5
CASSPISPASQETQYF
>17|TRBV11-1|TRBJ2-1
CASSPEAGAGPYNEQFF
>15|TRBV20-1|TRBJ2-7
CSASNQDAGSYEQYF
>14|TRBV24-1|TRBJ2-5
CATSQAGGVETQYF
>12|TRBV6-1|TRBJ1-2
CASSDERYGYTF
>13|TRBV27|TRBJ2-5
CASRIMGKETQYF
>14|TRBV5-5|TRBJ2-1
CASSFDPRGLEQFF
>15|TRBV20-1|TRBJ2-7
CSATWGTGVSYEQYF
>13|TRBV10-3|TRBJ1-2
CATLGQGSHGYTF
>17|TRBV6-6|TRBJ1-6
CASSYSTGNSYNSPLHF
>17|TRBV14|TRBJ2-1
CASSQLFSGRAINEQFF
>17|TRBV4-1|TRBJ1-2
CASSQNPLRRDGDGYTF
>16|TRBV11-2|TRBJ2-7
CASSLVGGTTLNEQYF
>15|TRBV30|TRBJ2-1
CAWSVAGGFADEQFF
>11|TRBV21-1|TRBJ2-1
CASGISGEQFF
>14|TRBV20-1|TRBJ1-2
CSAEGQGGYYGYTF
>13|TRBV15|TRBJ2-1
CATSRSDRDYQFF
>11|TRBV11-2|TRBJ2-3
CASTGSQTQYF
>15|TRBV2|TRBJ2-1
CASSEVSGPYNEQFF
>14|TRBV12-3/TRBV12-4|TRBJ2-2
CASSAGGNTGELFF
>15|TRBV14|TRBJ2-1
CASSQDLLAGAGQFF
>14|TRBV7-6|TRBJ2-7
CASSLAGTSGTHYF
>17|TRBV29-1|TRBJ2-1
CSVEALGGGSSYNEQFF
>15|TRBV7-8|TRBJ2-3
CASSLGLASTDTQYF
>14|TRBV29-1|TRBJ1-3
CSVEGQGVGNTIYF
>15|TRBV12-3/TRBV12-4|TRBJ1-5
CASSAQGGGRQPQHF
>13|TRBV10-3|TRBJ2-3
CATIEAFTDTQYF
>13|TRBV7-2|TRBJ2-7
CASSFTGVYEQYF
>14|TRBV5-1|TRBJ2-1
CASSLGTGIWEQFF
>21|TRBV7-2|TRBJ2-4
CASSHLRGSSDSFLAKNIQYF
>13|TRBV11-2|TRBJ2-1
CASRPIAYNEQFF
>19|TRBV4-1|TRBJ2-1
CASSQEWGAGAGSYNEQFF
>14|TRBV29-1|TRBJ2-2
CSVGLAGAAGELFF
>14|TRBV7-9|TRBJ2-1
CASSSGVKSNEQFF
>14|TRBV12-3/TRBV12-4|TRBJ1-2
CASSLARGSYGYTF
>17|TRBV4-1|TRBJ1-5
CASSHPRDRGPNQPQHF
>15|TRBV11-2|TRBJ2-1
CASSSIEGTYNEQFF
>14|TRBV20-1|TRBJ2-3
CSASGTDLTDTQYF
>14|TRBV15|TRBJ2-2
CATSTGPNTGELFF
>16|TRBV6-6|TRBJ2-1
CASSYSMGQGAGEQFF
>12|TRBV29-1|TRBJ2-3
CSVESNSDTQYF
>16|TRBV4-2|TRBJ2-1
CASSHFPTGKNNEQFF
>12|TRBV29-1|TRBJ2-5
CSGLAGVETQYF
>14|TRBV24-1|TRBJ1-2
CATSVPGQEYGYTF
>11|TRBV7-9|TRBJ2-5
CARGTQETQYF
>15|TRBV20-1|TRBJ2-4
CSAGSAESAKNIQYF
>19|TRBV5-1|TRBJ2-3
CASSFSLSTSGNTQDTQYF
>16|TRBV27|TRBJ1-6
CASSFSPGATGSPLHF
>14|TRBV7-9|TRBJ2-7
CASSTGTGLNEQYF